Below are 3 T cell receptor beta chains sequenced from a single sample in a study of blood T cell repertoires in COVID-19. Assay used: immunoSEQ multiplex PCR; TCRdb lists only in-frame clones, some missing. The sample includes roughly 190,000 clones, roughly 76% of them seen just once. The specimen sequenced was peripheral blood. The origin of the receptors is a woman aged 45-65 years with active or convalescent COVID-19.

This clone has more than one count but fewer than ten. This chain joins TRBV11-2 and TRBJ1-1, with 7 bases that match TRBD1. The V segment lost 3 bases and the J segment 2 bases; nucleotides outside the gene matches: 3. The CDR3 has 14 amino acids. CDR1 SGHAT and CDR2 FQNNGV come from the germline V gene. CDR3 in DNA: TGTGCCAGCAGCTTGAACAGGGGAAACACTGAAGCTTTCTTT. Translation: CASSLNRGNTEAFF.

The CDR3 DNA is TGTGCCAGCAGCTTCGACCCGGGACAGTCGAAAAACATTCAGTACTTC. Its translation: CASSFDPGQSKNIQYF. This chain joins TRBV5-5 and TRBJ2-4, with TRBD1 matching 7 bases. The CDR3 spans 16 residues. V shed 2 bases and J 4 bases; nucleotides not matched to a gene: 9. In germline, CDR1 is SGHKS, CDR2 YYEKEE (reference sequence).

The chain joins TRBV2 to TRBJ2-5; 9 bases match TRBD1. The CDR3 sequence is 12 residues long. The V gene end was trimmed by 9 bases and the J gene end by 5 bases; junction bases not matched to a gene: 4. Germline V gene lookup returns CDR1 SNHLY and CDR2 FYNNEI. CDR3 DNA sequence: TGTGCCAGGGGTGGACAGGGGGAGACCCAGTACTTC. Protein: CARGGQGETQYF.